Listed here are 15 T cell receptor beta chains from one sample, sequenced in a study of blood T cell repertoires in COVID-19. Generated by immunoSEQ multiplex PCR, the TCRdb table keeps only in-frame clones and is missing some. This sample has under 200,000 clones, with 70% to 85% found just once. Sequences were obtained from PBMCs or T cells enriched from blood (not recorded which). These receptors all come from a man between 45 and 60 years old who had recovered from COVID-19.

The chain uses TRBV19 and TRBJ1-1, with a tentative D call TRBD1 (5 bases). With 5 bases removed from V and 1 base from J, the gap between germline ends came to 14 bases. This CDR3 has 15 residues. Germline V lookup: CDR1 LNHDA, CDR2 SQIVND (reference sequence). The CDR3 bases are TGTGCCAGTAGTGTCGGTGGGGCGGAGAACACTGAAGCTTTCTTT. It codes for CASSVGGAENTEAFF.

The V and J genes are TRBV5-4 and TRBJ2-2; TRBD1 is a possible D gene (6 bases). The CDR3 runs 15 residues. Deletions cut 4 bases from V and 2 bases from J, with 12 bases between. Per the germline V gene, CDR1 is SGHNT and CDR2 is YYREEE (reference sequence). CDR3 sequence: CASSPKQGNTGELFF. Here the CDR3 DNA reads TGTGCCAGCAGCCCTAAACAGGGAAACACCGGGGAGCTGTTTTTT.

The V and J genes are TRBV11-2 and TRBJ1-1, with a weak D call TRBD1 (5 bases). The CDR3 loop spans 17 amino acids. Trimming shortened V by 5 bases and J by 3 bases, and 22 bases separated the two germline ends. Germline values: CDR1 SGHAT, CDR2 FQNNGV. CDR3 amino acids: CASSPPRVRAKDTEAFF. In DNA, the CDR3 is TGTGCCAGCAGCCCCCCGAGAGTCAGGGCGAAAGACACTGAAGCTTTCTTT.

The genes are TRBV6-1 and TRBJ1-3; TRBD1 matches 8 bases. CDR3 length equals 18 residues. The V gene end was trimmed by 1 base and the J gene end by 2 bases; junction bases not matched to a gene: 10. The germline CDR1 and CDR2 sequences are MNHNS and SASEGT. CDR3 DNA sequence: TGTGCCAGCAGTGAAGAAGGGACAGGCTACTACCCTGGAAACACCATATATTTT. This codes for CASSEEGTGYYPGNTIYF.

The genes are TRBV11-2 and TRBJ2-4; 7 bases map to TRBD1. V was pared by 8 bases and J by 2 bases, with 3 bases of the junction left unmatched. CDR1 and CDR2 (germline): SGHAT, FQNNGV. This CDR3 spans 13 amino acids. CDR3: CASRQGTKNIQYF. DNA of the CDR3: TGTGCCAGCCGACAGGGCACCAAAAACATTCAGTACTTC.

V and J are TRBV6-1 and TRBJ2-1, with 12 bases identical to TRBD2. The CDR3 length is 16 residues. Germline trimming cut 2 bases from V and 8 bases from J; bases unmatched to any gene: 7. Germline values: CDR1 MNHNS, CDR2 SASEGT. The CDR3 DNA reads TGTGCCAGCAGTGAAATGCCTAGCGGGGGGGCCCATGAGCAGTTCTTC. Its protein product is CASSEMPSGGAHEQFF.

J is TRBJ2-7 and V is TRBV12-3 or TRBV12-4; D uncertain. V gave up 2 bases and J gave up 6 bases, with 8 bases separating them. CDR3 size: 12 residues. For the CDR3, the DNA is TGTGCCAGCAGTTTACGGGTCGTCGAGCAGTACTTC. Amino acids: CASSLRVVEQYF.

The rearrangement joins TRBV27 to TRBJ2-1; TRBD1 agrees at 9 bases. The junction had 11 bases not matched to a gene; V was cut back by 3 bases and J by 8 bases. The CDR3 sequence is 16 residues long. Per the germline V gene, CDR1 is MNHEY and CDR2 is SMNVEV (reference sequence). CDR3 DNA: TGTGCCAGCAGTTTGTTGCGGACAGGGGTTGGCGATGAGCAGTTCTTC. It codes for CASSLLRTGVGDEQFF.

This clone was seen only a few times. The chain links TRBV3-1 (or the pseudogene TRBV3-2) to TRBJ1-1; D not resolved. The CDR3 loop spans 15 amino acids. Germline-derived CDR1 and CDR2 are LGHDT and YNNKEL (reference sequence). Trimming took off 4 bases at V and 1 base at J, with 13 bases between the two ends. DNA for the CDR3: TGTGCCAGCAGCCCAACGACACAGAGGAACACTGAAGCTTTCTTT. It translates to CASSPTTQRNTEAFF.

The chain has TRBV29-1 and TRBJ1-2, with a tentative D call TRBD1 (6 bases). Germline CDR1 is SQVTM and CDR2 is ANQGSEA. CDR3 length: 11 residues. With 2 bases removed from V and 8 bases from J, the gap between germline ends came to 9 bases. The CDR3 loop is CSVETGRGYTF. The CDR3 coding sequence is TGCAGCGTTGAAACAGGGAGAGGCTACACCTTC.

This clone was seen a handful of times. The chain has TRBV27 and TRBJ2-1, with 11 nucleotides matching TRBD2. Germline-derived CDR1 and CDR2 are MNHEY and SMNVEV (reference sequence). This CDR3 region has 15 residues. J was trimmed by 9 bases and V by 0 bases; bases with no gene match: 4. The CDR3 loop reads CASSLSTSGGGEQFF. CDR3 sequence (DNA): TGTGCCAGCAGTTTATCCACTAGCGGGGGAGGTGAGCAGTTCTTC.

This sequence joins TRBV19 and TRBJ2-5; D remains unclear. Trimming removed 4 bases from V and 4 bases from J, with 4 bases in between. The V gene's germline CDR1 is LNHDA and CDR2 SQIVND (reference sequence). The CDR3 consists of 11 residues. CDR3 loop: CASSTGETQYF. DNA for the CDR3: TGTGCCAGTAGTACCGGAGAGACCCAGTACTTC.

This chain connects TRBV6-5 to TRBJ2-2; TRBD2 matches at 10 bases. There are 15 residues in the CDR3. Germline values: CDR1 MNHEY, CDR2 SVGAGI. The V segment lost 4 bases and the J segment 7 bases; nucleotides outside the gene matches: 6. The CDR3 sequence: CASSLWTSGDGELFF. In DNA form, the CDR3 reads TGTGCCAGCAGTTTGTGGACTAGCGGTGACGGGGAGCTGTTTTTT.

This clone has just one count. The chain uses TRBV5-6 and TRBJ2-7; D uncertain. This CDR3 has 15 amino acids. Germline assignment: CDR1 SGHDT and CDR2 YYEEEE. Trimming took off 3 bases at V and 1 base at J, with 14 bases between the two ends. The CDR3 DNA reads TGTGCCAGCAGCTCCCGGCGACTGTCATCCTACGAGCAGTACTTC. Translation gives CASSSRRLSSYEQYF.

The chain couples TRBV7-6 to TRBJ1-4, with no clear D. Germline values: CDR1 SGHVS, CDR2 FNYEAQ. The V and J ends lost 1 base and 4 bases respectively, with 10 bases between them. There are 15 residues in the CDR3. The CDR3 here is CASSLGPQFNEKLFF. The CDR3 coding sequence is TGTGCCAGCAGCTTAGGTCCGCAGTTTAATGAAAAACTGTTTTTT.